The subject of this entry is one T cell receptor (beta chain). Between the trimmed V and J ends, which lost 5 bases and 6 bases, there was a span of 17 bases. Germline-derived CDR1 and CDR2 are SNHLY and FYNNEI. CDR3 length equals 15 residues. The repertoire was sequenced with immunoSEQ multiplex PCR; TCRdb's copy has only in-frame clones and lacks some. The sample holds around 68,000 clones, approximately 80% seen once. These data belong to a study of blood T cell repertoires in COVID-19. The rearrangement links TRBV2 to TRBJ2-1; TRBD2 might be the D (6 bases). Material for sequencing was peripheral blood. This clonotype was sampled from a woman between 45 and 65 years old with acute or convalescent COVID-19. The CDR3 protein is CASSPQRAFGNEQFF. In DNA form, the CDR3 reads TGTGCCAGCAGTCCCCAGCGGGCGTTCGGCAATGAGCAGTTCTTC.